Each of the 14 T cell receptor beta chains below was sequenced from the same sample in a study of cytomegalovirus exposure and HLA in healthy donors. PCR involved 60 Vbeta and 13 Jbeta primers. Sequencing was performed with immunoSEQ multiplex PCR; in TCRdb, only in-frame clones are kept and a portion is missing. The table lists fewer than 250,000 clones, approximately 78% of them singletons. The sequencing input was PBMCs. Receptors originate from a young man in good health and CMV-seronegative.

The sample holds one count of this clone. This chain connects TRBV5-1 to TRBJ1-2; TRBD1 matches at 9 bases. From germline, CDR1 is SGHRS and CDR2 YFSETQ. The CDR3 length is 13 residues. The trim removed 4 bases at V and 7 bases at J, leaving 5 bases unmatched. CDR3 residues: CASSEGQGLGYTF. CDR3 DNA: TGCGCCAGCAGCGAGGGACAGGGCCTTGGCTACACCTTC.

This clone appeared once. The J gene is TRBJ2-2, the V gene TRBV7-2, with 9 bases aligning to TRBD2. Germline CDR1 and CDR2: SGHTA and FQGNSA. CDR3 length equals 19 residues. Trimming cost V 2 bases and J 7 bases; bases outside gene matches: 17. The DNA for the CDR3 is TGTGCCAGCAGCTTATCCCGCCTGGCGGGGGGGCTGGGAAACGGGGAGCTGTTTTTT. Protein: CASSLSRLAGGLGNGELFF.

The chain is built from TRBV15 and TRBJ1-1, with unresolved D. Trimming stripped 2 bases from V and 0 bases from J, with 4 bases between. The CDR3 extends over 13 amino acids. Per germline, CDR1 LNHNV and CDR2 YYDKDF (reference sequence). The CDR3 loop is CATSRPMNTEAFF. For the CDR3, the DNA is TGTGCCACCAGCAGACCCATGAACACTGAAGCTTTCTTT.

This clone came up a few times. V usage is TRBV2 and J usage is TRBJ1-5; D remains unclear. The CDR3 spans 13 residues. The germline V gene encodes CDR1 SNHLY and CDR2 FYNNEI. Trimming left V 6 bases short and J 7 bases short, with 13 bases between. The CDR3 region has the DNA TGTGCCAGCAGCTTAGCTGAGAACCAGCCCCAGCATTTT. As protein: CASSLAENQPQHF. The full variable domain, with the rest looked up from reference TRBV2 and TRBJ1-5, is EPEVTQTPSHQVTQMGQEVILRCVPISNHLYFYWYRQILGQKVEFLVSFYNNEISEKSEIFDDQFSVERPDGSNFTLKIRSTKLEDSAMYFCASSLAENQPQHFGDGTRLSIL.

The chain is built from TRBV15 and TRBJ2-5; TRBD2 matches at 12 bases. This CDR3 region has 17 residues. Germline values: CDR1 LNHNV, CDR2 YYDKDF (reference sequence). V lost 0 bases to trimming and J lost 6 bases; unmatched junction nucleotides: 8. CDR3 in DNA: TGTGCCACCAGCAGAGATCGGGCTAGCGGGGGGGCGAAGACCCAGTACTTC. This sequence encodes CATSRDRASGGAKTQYF.

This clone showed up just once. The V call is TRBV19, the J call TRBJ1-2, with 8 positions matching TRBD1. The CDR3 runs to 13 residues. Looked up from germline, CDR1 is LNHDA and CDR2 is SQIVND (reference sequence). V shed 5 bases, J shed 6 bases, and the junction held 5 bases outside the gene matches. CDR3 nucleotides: TGTGCCAGTAGTCGACAGGGGTGGGATGGCTACACCTTC. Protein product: CASSRQGWDGYTF.

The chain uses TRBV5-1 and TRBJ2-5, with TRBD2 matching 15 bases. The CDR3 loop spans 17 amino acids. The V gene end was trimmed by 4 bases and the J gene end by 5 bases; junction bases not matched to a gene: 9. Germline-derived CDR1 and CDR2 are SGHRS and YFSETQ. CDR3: CASSPGLAGGPAETQYF. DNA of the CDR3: TGCGCCAGCAGCCCGGGACTAGCGGGGGGCCCCGCCGAGACCCAGTACTTC.

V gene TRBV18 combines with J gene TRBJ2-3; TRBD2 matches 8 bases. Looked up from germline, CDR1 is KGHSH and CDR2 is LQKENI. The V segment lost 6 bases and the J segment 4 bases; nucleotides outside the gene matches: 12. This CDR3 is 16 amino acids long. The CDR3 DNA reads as TGTGCCAGCTCCCCCTCCCCAGCGGGGGCGGCAGATACGCAGTATTTT. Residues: CASSPSPAGAADTQYF.

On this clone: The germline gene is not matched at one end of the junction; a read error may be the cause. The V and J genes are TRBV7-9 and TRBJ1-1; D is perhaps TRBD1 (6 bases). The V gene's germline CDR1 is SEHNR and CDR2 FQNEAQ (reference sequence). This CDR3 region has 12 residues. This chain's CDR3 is CASSPSPRGFLF. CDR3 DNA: TGTGCCAGCAGTCCATCCCCCAGGGGCTTTCTTTTT.

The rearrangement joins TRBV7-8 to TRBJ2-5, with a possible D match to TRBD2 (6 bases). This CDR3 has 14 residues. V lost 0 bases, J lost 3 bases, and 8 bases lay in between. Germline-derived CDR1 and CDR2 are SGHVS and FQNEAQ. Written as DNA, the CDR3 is TGTGCCAGCAGCTTAGCTAGCGGAGAAGAGACCCAGTACTTC. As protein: CASSLASGEETQYF.

The CDR3 region has the DNA TGCGCCAGCGCTGCGGGGGGCGGTAGCAATCAGCCCCAGCATTTT. Protein product: CASAAGGGSNQPQHF. V and J are TRBV4-1 and TRBJ1-5; possible D gene TRBD1, 6 bases. The CDR3 length is 15 residues. The V gene lost 8 bases and the J gene lost 0 bases, with 14 bases spanning the gap. Germline V gene data show CDR1 as MGHRA and CDR2 as YSYEKL.

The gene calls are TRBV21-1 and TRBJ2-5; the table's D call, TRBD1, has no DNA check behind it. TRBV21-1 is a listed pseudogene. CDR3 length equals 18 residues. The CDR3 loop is CASSKEKRTGSYVETQYF. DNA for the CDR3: TGTGCCAGCAGCAAAGAAAAAAGGACAGGGTCGTATGTTGAGACCCAGTACTTC.

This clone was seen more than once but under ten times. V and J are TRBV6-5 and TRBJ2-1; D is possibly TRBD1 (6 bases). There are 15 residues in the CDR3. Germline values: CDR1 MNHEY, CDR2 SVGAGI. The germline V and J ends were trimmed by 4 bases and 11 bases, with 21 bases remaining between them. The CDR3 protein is CASSLKVDRRRKQFF. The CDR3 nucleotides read TGTGCCAGCAGTTTGAAAGTGGACAGAAGGCGGAAGCAGTTCTTC.

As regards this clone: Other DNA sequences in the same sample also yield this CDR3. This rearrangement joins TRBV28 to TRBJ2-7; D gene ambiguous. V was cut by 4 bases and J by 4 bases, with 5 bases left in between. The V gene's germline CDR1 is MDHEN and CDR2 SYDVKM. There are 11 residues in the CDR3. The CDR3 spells CASSSEYEQYF. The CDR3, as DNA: TGTGCCAGCAGTTCCGAGTACGAGCAGTACTTC.